The rows below give T cell receptor beta chains drawn from one sample of a study of Ad26.COV2.S vaccination and SARS-CoV-2 variants. Assay: immunoSEQ multiplex PCR; the TCRdb copy retains only in-frame clones and omits some. The data contain about 390,000 clones, around 92% of them singletons. The input for sequencing was peripheral blood, taken in a trial of Ad26.COV2.S vaccine versus placebo. Source of these receptors: a person between 18 and 65 years old who received the Ad26.COV2.S COVID-19 vaccine or a placebo. CDR3s include the opening cysteine and the closing phenylalanine or tryptophan. The order of the fields is clone size, D gene, J gene, V gene, CDR3 DNA, CDR3 protein. A D gene is named only where the DNA matches it firmly. Size values are once, few and many counts, or a class for expanded clones, and some rows have none.

>-|-|TRBJ2-1|TRBV7-9
TGTGCCAGCAGTACCCCGGCGGGTGAGCAGTTCTTC
CASSTPAGEQFF
>-|-|TRBJ1-1|TRBV5-1
TGCGCCAGCAGCTTGCAGGGGACCTTTTCTGGGCGCACTGAAGCTTTCTTT
CASSLQGTFSGRTEAFF
>-|-|TRBJ1-4|TRBV7-9
TGTGCCAGCAGCTTAGGAATTGACAGAAATGAAAAACTGTTTTTT
CASSLGIDRNEKLFF
>once|-|TRBJ2-1|TRBV28
TGTGCCAGCAGTCAGTCCCCAAGCTCCTACAATGAGCAGTTCTTC
CASSQSPSSYNEQFF
>-|TRBD1|TRBJ1-1|TRBV18
TGTGCCAGCTCACCACCCCGACAGGGCACTGAAGCTTTCTTT
CASSPPRQGTEAFF
>few|-|TRBJ1-2|TRBV4-1
TGCGCCAGCAGCCATGGACCCCAGGGGAGGGATTATGGCTACACCTTC
CASSHGPQGRDYGYTF
>-|-|TRBJ2-5|TRBV4-1
TGCGCCAGCAGCCAAGAAACTACGGTGGAGACCCAGTACTTC
CASSQETTVETQYF
>-|-|TRBJ1-2|TRBV11-2
TGTGCCAGCAGCTTAGATTTTAGGGTCGAGGGCTACACCTTC
CASSLDFRVEGYTF
>-|TRBD1|TRBJ1-4|TRBV28
TGTGCCAGCAGGACAGGGGGCCCTAATGAAAAACTGTTTTTT
CASRTGGPNEKLFF
>-|TRBD1|TRBJ1-1|TRBV5-1
TGCGCCAGCAGCCCCATAACAGGGGGCTACACTGAAGCTTTCTTT
CASSPITGGYTEAFF
>-|-|TRBJ1-3|TRBV27
TGTGCCAGCAGTTTATACGGGGATACTGGAAACACCATATATTTT
CASSLYGDTGNTIYF
>-|-|TRBJ2-7|TRBV11-3
TGTGCCAGCAGCTTCTCGGGTGACTACGAGCAGTACTTC
CASSFSGDYEQYF
>-|-|TRBJ1-2|TRBV2
TGTGCCAGCACCGTGGGGGGCGAAATTGGCTACACCTTC
CASTVGGEIGYTF
>-|-|TRBJ2-1|TRBV2
TGTGCCAGCAGTGAAGTCAGATACAATGAGCAGTTCTTC
CASSEVRYNEQFF
>-|-|TRBJ1-4|TRBV12-3/TRBV12-4
TGTGCCAGCGCGGATGATAATGAAAAACTGTTTTTT
CASADDNEKLFF
>-|-|TRBJ1-4|TRBV4-1
TGCGCCAGCAGTCACCCCGGGAGTGGAGGCGAAAAACTGTTTTTT
CASSHPGSGGEKLFF
>-|-|TRBJ1-5|TRBV19
TGTGCCAGTAGTATAGAGGACACCATCTACAATCAGCCCCAGCATTTT
CASSIEDTIYNQPQHF
>once|TRBD1|TRBJ1-1|TRBV5-1
TGCGCCAGCAGCTTGGACAGGGGGCTTCAAGCTTTCTTT
CASSLDRGLQAFF
>-|-|TRBJ2-1|TRBV5-4
TGTGCCAGCAGTGGGGGAGGGACAGGTAATGAGCAGTTCTTC
CASSGGGTGNEQFF
>-|TRBD1|TRBJ1-1|TRBV6-5
TGTGCCAGCAGCTCTGGACAGGGACTGGACACTGAAGCTTTCTTT
CASSSGQGLDTEAFF
>-|TRBD1|TRBJ1-4|TRBV7-8
TGTGCCAGCAGCAAGGACAGGGTAGCAACTAATGAAAAACTGTTTTTT
CASSKDRVATNEKLFF
>-|TRBD1|TRBJ2-2|TRBV10-1
TGCGCCAGCAGTGACGGGACAGGGGTCAACCATAACACCGGGGAGCTGTTTTTT
CASSDGTGVNHNTGELFF
>-|-|TRBJ2-7|TRBV20-1
TGCAGTGCTAGACGGGGTTACGAGCAGTACTTC
CSARRGYEQYF
>-|TRBD1|TRBJ1-2|TRBV27
TGTGCCAGCAGTTTAGTCCATCCCGCCGGGACAGGGGGCTACGGCTACACCTTC
CASSLVHPAGTGGYGYTF
>-|-|TRBJ1-4|TRBV25-1
TGTGCCAGCAGTGAAATGGGGGGAAATGAAAAACTGTTTTTT
CASSEMGGNEKLFF
>-|TRBD2|TRBJ2-1|TRBV9
TGTGCCAGCAGCCCCGGACAGACGGGACTAGAGGGCAATGAGCAGTTCTTC
CASSPGQTGLEGNEQFF
>-|-|TRBJ2-7|TRBV6-6
TGTGCCAGCAAAGAACCCCGTGGCGAGCAGTACTTC
CASKEPRGEQYF
>-|TRBD1|TRBJ2-3|TRBV10-2
TGCGCCAGCAGTGAAAGTAGACAGGGGACCACAGATACGCAGTATTTT
CASSESRQGTTDTQYF
>-|TRBD1|TRBJ2-7|TRBV5-5
TGTGCCAGCAGCACCGGGACAGGGGGTCTGGACGAGCAGTACTTC
CASSTGTGGLDEQYF
>-|-|TRBJ2-7|TRBV5-5
TGTGCCAGCAGCGACGCGAGGGGGTGGGAGCAGTACTTC
CASSDARGWEQYF
>-|TRBD1|TRBJ2-7|TRBV5-4
TGTGCCAGCAGCCCGACAGGGGCGATAACTCCCTACGAGCAGTACTTC
CASSPTGAITPYEQYF
>-|-|TRBJ2-2|TRBV5-5
TGTGCCAGCAGCTTCTCACCGAACACCGGGGAGCTGTTTTTT
CASSFSPNTGELFF
>once|-|TRBJ1-3|TRBV9
TGTGCCAGCAGCCAACTCGACCGGGGCCCTGGAAACACCATATATTTT
CASSQLDRGPGNTIYF
>-|TRBD1|TRBJ1-4|TRBV19
TGTGCCAGTAGTACGAGGACAGGGCGATTGATTAATGAAAAACTGTTTTTT
CASSTRTGRLINEKLFF
>-|-|TRBJ1-2|TRBV28
TGTGCCAGCAGTTTTGAGACCCCTGGGAACTATGGCTACACCTTC
CASSFETPGNYGYTF
>-|-|TRBJ1-3|TRBV6-1
TGTGCCAGCAGTGAAGCTGGGGTGGACACCATATATTTT
CASSEAGVDTIYF
>-|-|TRBJ1-1|TRBV6-6
TGTGCCAGCCCCGAGACAGAGGACACTGAAGCTTTCTTT
CASPETEDTEAFF
>-|-|TRBJ1-5|TRBV5-6
TGTGCCAGCAGCTTGCAGGCCCAGCCCCAGCATTTT
CASSLQAQPQHF
>-|TRBD1|TRBJ2-2|TRBV19
TGTGCCAGTACTCCCCTCGACAGGGGTAACACCGGGGAGCTGTTTTTT
CASTPLDRGNTGELFF
>once|TRBD2|TRBJ2-1|TRBV27
TGTGCCAGCAGTTTACTCCCCGGGGGGTACAATGAGCAGTTCTTC
CASSLLPGGYNEQFF
>-|-|TRBJ2-5|TRBV25-1
TGTGCCAGCAGTGCGGGGCAAGAGACCCAGTACTTC
CASSAGQETQYF
>-|-|TRBJ2-1|TRBV5-4
TGTGCCAGCAGCCCACGTGGAGGGATGAATGGGAACAATGAGCAGTTCTTC
CASSPRGGMNGNNEQFF